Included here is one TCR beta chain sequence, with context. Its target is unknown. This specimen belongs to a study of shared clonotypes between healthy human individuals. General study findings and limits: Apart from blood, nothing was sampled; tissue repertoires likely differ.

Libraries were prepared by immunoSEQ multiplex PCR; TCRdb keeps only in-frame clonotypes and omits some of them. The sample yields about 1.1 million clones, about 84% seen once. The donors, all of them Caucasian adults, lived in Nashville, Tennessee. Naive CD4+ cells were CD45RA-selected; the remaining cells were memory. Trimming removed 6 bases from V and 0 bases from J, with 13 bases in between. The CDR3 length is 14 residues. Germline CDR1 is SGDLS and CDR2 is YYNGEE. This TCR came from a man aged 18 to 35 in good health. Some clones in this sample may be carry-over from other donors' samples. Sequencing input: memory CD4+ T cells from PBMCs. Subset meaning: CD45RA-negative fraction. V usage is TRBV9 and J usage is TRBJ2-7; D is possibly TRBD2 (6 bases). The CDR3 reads CASIEGLHSYEQYF. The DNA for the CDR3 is TGTGCCAGCATTGAGGGACTTCACTCCTACGAGCAGTACTTC.